This T cell receptor beta chain emerged from a study of cytomegalovirus exposure and HLA in healthy donors. PCR was performed using 60 Vbeta and 13 Jbeta primers. Profiling relied on immunoSEQ multiplex PCR, and the TCRdb table lists in-frame clones only, not all of them. The sample lists some 150,000 clones, approximately 82% occurring once. Study conclusions and caveats: Through in vitro validation, three CMV-associated chains were shown to be specific for CMV antigens.

Regarding this clone: As yet, its antigen is unknown.

The CDR3 is 14 amino acids. Trimming at V came to 1 base and at J to 9 bases, leaving 6 bases not matched to a gene. Germline V CDR1 and CDR2: LGHNA, YSLEER. This clonotype was sampled from a woman aged 40 to 50 in good health and CMV-seronegative. Material for sequencing was PBMCs. The V call is TRBV4-3, the J call TRBJ1-5, with 7 bases aligning to TRBD1. The CDR3 loop reads CASSQATGPWPQHF. CDR3 DNA sequence: TGCGCCAGCAGCCAAGCGACAGGGCCCTGGCCCCAGCATTTT.